Each of the 13 T cell receptor beta chains below was sequenced from the same sample in a study of T-cell memory formation after mild COVID-19. TCRdb re-called the 5' RACE reads with MiXCR, one entry per CDR3 protein. The sample consists of some 130,000 distinct CDR3 sequences, about 17% of them appearing once. The sample was PBMCs or a T cell subset sorted from them (not recorded which). The source is an adult woman who had mild COVID-19 (a few samples of this study predate the infection). Cell type and time point are not known.

The chain employs TRBV7-9 and TRBJ2-7; D not certain. The CDR3 spans 15 residues. V dropped 4 bases and J dropped 0 bases, with 13 bases sitting between them. Germline loops: CDR1 SEHNR, CDR2 FQNEAQ (reference sequence). The CDR3 sequence: CASSWNEKSSYEQYF. CDR3 DNA sequence: TGTGCCAGCAGCTGGAATGAAAAGAGCTCCTACGAGCAGTACTTC.

In this sample, this clonotype turned up many times. The rearrangement joins TRBV7-9 to TRBJ2-7; D tentatively reads TRBD1 or TRBD2 (5 bases each). Germline values: CDR1 SEHNR, CDR2 FQNEAQ (reference sequence). V was pared by 5 bases and J by 2 bases, with 13 bases between. The CDR3 is 14 residues long. The CDR3 coding sequence is TGTGCCAGCAGCAGCCCGGGACCTCCCTACGAGCAGTACTTC. Protein sequence: CASSSPGPPYEQYF.

V and J are TRBV11-2 and TRBJ1-2; the D gene is possibly TRBD1 (6 bases). Germline V lookup: CDR1 SGHAT, CDR2 FQNNGV. The germline V and J ends were trimmed by 2 bases and 8 bases, with 21 bases remaining between them. The CDR3 has 16 residues. The CDR3 nucleotides are TGTGCCAGCAGCTTAAACCTCCGGGACAATAGCCGCGGCTACACCTTC. It encodes CASSLNLRDNSRGYTF.

The table lists this clonotype with many counts. The chain has TRBV20-1 and TRBJ2-3; D is possibly TRBD1 (5 bases). The CDR3 totals 15 residues. CDR1 is DFQATT and CDR2 is SNEGSKA in the germline V gene (reference sequence). The V end lost 0 bases, the J end lost 2 bases, and 12 bases lay between the germline ends. In DNA form, the CDR3 reads TGCAGTGCTAGAGATAAGGCGGACAACACAGATACGCAGTATTTT. It yields the protein CSARDKADNTDTQYF.

The chain joins TRBV4-2 to TRBJ2-6; 11 bases align to TRBD2. V lost 1 base, J lost 3 bases, and 5 bases stayed unmatched. This CDR3 contains 18 residues. The germline CDR1 and CDR2 sequences are LGHNA and YNFKEQ. The CDR3 coding sequence is TGTGCCAGCAGCCAAGTTCCTAGCGGGAGGCTTGGGGCCAACGTCCTGACTTTC. This codes for CASSQVPSGRLGANVLTF.

A few counts support this clonotype. The chain recombines TRBV12-3 or TRBV12-4 with TRBJ2-5, with D possibly TRBD2 on 5 matching bases. Trimming removed 10 bases from V and 5 bases from J, with 11 bases in between. The CDR3 has 11 residues. CDR3 protein: CATKTGETQYF. The CDR3 coding sequence is TGTGCCACTAAGACGGGGGAGACCCAGTACTTC.

This clonotype was detected a few times. The chain uses TRBV6-6 and TRBJ1-5; no clear D. The CDR3 is 16 amino acids. Trimming shortened V by 2 bases and J by 3 bases, and 14 bases separated the two germline ends. CDR1 and CDR2 (germline): MNHNY, SVGAGI (reference sequence). CDR3 nucleotide sequence: TGTGCCAGCAGTTACATGACCGTGGAGGACAATCAGCCCCAGCATTTT. This gives the protein CASSYMTVEDNQPQHF.

The genes are TRBV7-6 and TRBJ2-6; D remains unclear. Germline lookup yields CDR1 SGHVS and CDR2 FNYEAQ. The V and J ends lost 1 base and 2 bases respectively, with 21 bases between them. CDR3 length equals 20 residues. CDR3 region: CASSLGTSPVLLAGANVLTF. The CDR3 DNA reads TGTGCCAGCAGCTTAGGAACATCTCCGGTCCTCTTGGCTGGGGCCAACGTCCTGACTTTC.

This clonotype has just a few counts. The chain recombines TRBV20-1 with TRBJ2-1; D may be TRBD2 (5 bases). Germline CDR1 and CDR2: DFQATT and SNEGSKA (reference sequence). The CDR3 has 14 amino acids. The V gene lost 4 bases and the J gene lost 1 base, with 11 bases spanning the gap. For the CDR3, the DNA is TGCAGTGCTATAGAAAGCGGTTCCTACAATGAGCAGTTCTTC. Protein sequence: CSAIESGSYNEQFF.

The chain employs TRBV10-3 and TRBJ2-3, with unresolved D. V shed 6 bases and J shed 1 base, with 2 bases lying between them. This CDR3 has 11 amino acids. The germline gives CDR1 ENHRY, CDR2 SYGVKD. The CDR3 loop is CAIRGTDTQYF. In DNA form, the CDR3 reads TGTGCCATCAGGGGCACAGATACGCAGTATTTT.

The chain joins TRBV7-9 to TRBJ2-5, with no clear D. The CDR3 extends over 18 amino acids. The V gene lost 2 bases and the J gene lost 0 bases, with 19 bases spanning the gap. Per the germline V gene, CDR1 is SEHNR and CDR2 is FQNEAQ (reference sequence). CDR3 sequence (DNA): TGTGCCAGCAGCTTAAATGTACCCGGGCCCCTTTACCAAGAGACCCAGTACTTC. Protein product: CASSLNVPGPLYQETQYF.

The rearrangement uses TRBV25-1 and TRBJ2-1; 9 nucleotides align to TRBD2. Losses at the gene ends were 2 bases for V and 4 bases for J; bases not matched to a gene: 0. Germline lookup yields CDR1 MGHDK and CDR2 SYGVNS. The CDR3 runs 14 residues. CDR3 region: CASSESGGYNEQFF. The CDR3 DNA reads as TGTGCCAGCAGTGAAAGCGGGGGGTACAATGAGCAGTTCTTC. Supplemented by reference TRBV25-1 and TRBJ2-1, the full variable domain reads EADIYQTPRYLVIGTGKKITLECSQTMGHDKMYWYQQDPGMELHLIHYSYGVNSTEKGDLSSESTVSRIRTEHFPLTLESARPSHTSQYLCASSESGGYNEQFFGPGTRLTVL.

There are a few counts of this clonotype. The CDR3 loop reads CASRSRTDTQYF. The CDR3 DNA reads TGTGCCAGCAGGTCCCGCACAGATACGCAGTATTTT. The chain employs TRBV12-3 or TRBV12-4 and TRBJ2-3; D call uncertain. V gave up 6 bases and J gave up 1 base, with 5 bases separating them. The CDR3 loop spans 12 amino acids.